Listed below are T cell receptor beta chains from one sample, sequenced in a study of T cells in Graves' hyperthyroidism and ophthalmopathy. One entry per CDR3 protein results from TCRdb running MiXCR on the multiplex PCR reads. The table shows about 520,000 distinct CDR3 sequences, with around a quarter occurring only once. The sample taken for sequencing was blood. The receptors stem from a woman aged 25-40 years with Graves' ophthalmopathy. CDR3s include the opening cysteine and the closing phenylalanine or tryptophan. Each record gives: clone size, V gene, J gene, D gene, CDR3 protein, CDR3 DNA. The D gene is left open where the match is weak. Where a row states a size, it is once, few, many or the class of an expanded clone; other rows omit it.

NA	TRBV7-2	TRBJ1-1	NA	CASSSEYGSEAFF	TGTGCCAGCAGCTCAGAATATGGCAGTGAAGCTTTCTTT
many	TRBV28	TRBJ2-7	NA	CASSFQAYEQYF	TGTGCCAGCAGTTTCCAAGCCTACGAGCAGTACTTC
NA	TRBV9	TRBJ1-2	NA	CASSVNRDRPSHGYTF	TGTGCCAGCAGCGTAAATCGCGACAGGCCCTCCCATGGCTACACCTTC
many	TRBV20-1	TRBJ2-7	TRBD1	CSAHGTGFGEQYF	TGCAGTGCTCACGGGACAGGGTTCGGCGAGCAGTACTTC
many	TRBV11-1	TRBJ1-1	NA	CASSPIWGFNTEAFF	TGTGCCAGCAGCCCCATCTGGGGGTTCAACACTGAAGCTTTCTTT
many	TRBV20-1	TRBJ2-5	TRBD1	CSASDRAEETQYF	TGCAGTGCTTCGGACAGGGCGGAAGAGACCCAGTACTTC
NA	TRBV11-2	TRBJ1-5	NA	CASSSLDRPRPEPNQPQHF	TGTGCCAGCAGCTCCCTAGACAGGCCTCGCCCTGAACCCAATCAGCCCCAGCATTTT
NA	TRBV10-2	TRBJ2-5	NA	CASRKDLQETQYF	TGCGCCAGCAGGAAGGACTTGCAAGAGACCCAGTACTTC
many	TRBV7-9	TRBJ1-2	TRBD1	CASSTQHGQGEVYGYTF	TGTGCCAGCAGCACACAACACGGACAGGGGGAGGTCTATGGCTACACCTTC
NA	TRBV19	TRBJ2-2	TRBD2	CASGPSGRANTGELFF	TGTGCCAGTGGACCTAGCGGGAGGGCCAATACCGGGGAGCTGTTTTTT
many	TRBV6-1	TRBJ1-2	NA	CASSGPQRISNYGYTF	TGTGCCAGCAGTGGACCTCAAAGAATCTCTAACTATGGCTACACCTTC
once	TRBV20-1	TRBJ2-5	NA	CSELARGETQYF	TGCAGTGAACTAGCGAGGGGGGAGACCCAGTACTTC
many	TRBV7-6	TRBJ1-1	NA	CASSLGDINTEAFF	TGTGCCAGCAGCTTAGGGGACATCAACACTGAAGCTTTCTTT
NA	TRBV28	TRBJ2-7	TRBD2	CASRGLAGGTYEQYF	TGTGCCAGCAGGGGCCTAGCGGGAGGGACCTACGAGCAGTACTTC